The 8 T cell receptor beta chains below come from one sample, sequenced in a study of T cell responses to AZD1222 COVID-19 vaccine. The method was immunoSEQ multiplex PCR; TCRdb's version includes in-frame clones alone and lacks a portion of them. The sample records around 99,000 clones, around 87% being singletons. Specimen: peripheral blood, collected on day 0 of AZD1222 vaccination. The receptors shown here come from an adult in good health.

V gene TRBV19 combines with J gene TRBJ1-5; D call uncertain. V lost 7 bases to trimming and J lost 2 bases, with 21 bases between them. This CDR3 contains 17 residues. Germline CDR1 reads LNHDA; CDR2 reads SQIVND (reference sequence). The CDR3 loop reads CASTLQPGVYGNQPQHF. CDR3 nucleotide sequence: TGTGCCAGTACCCTGCAGCCCGGGGTATATGGCAATCAGCCCCAGCATTTT.

The chain employs TRBV2 and TRBJ2-1, with 11 bases matching TRBD2. This CDR3 has 16 amino acids. V was pared by 5 bases and J by 5 bases, with 8 bases of the junction left unmatched. CDR1 is SNHLY, CDR2 FYNNEI, per germline. The CDR3 bases are TGTGCCAGCAGTCCAAGACTAGCGGGGACCCACAATGAGCAGTTCTTC. Translation gives CASSPRLAGTHNEQFF. The whole variable domain, remainder taken from reference TRBV2 and TRBJ2-1, is EPEVTQTPSHQVTQMGQEVILRCVPISNHLYFYWYRQILGQKVEFLVSFYNNEISEKSEIFDDQFSVERPDGSNFTLKIRSTKLEDSAMYFCASSPRLAGTHNEQFFGPGTRLTVL.

V usage is TRBV16 and J usage is TRBJ1-6; D gene ambiguous. Per the germline V gene, CDR1 is KGHSY and CDR2 is FQNENV. V lost 0 bases to trimming and J lost 4 bases, with 7 bases between them. This CDR3 has 15 amino acids. CDR3 sequence: CASSQSGGYNSPLHF. The CDR3 DNA reads as TGTGCCAGCAGCCAATCGGGAGGGTATAATTCACCCCTCCACTTT.

V is TRBV2 and J is TRBJ2-3, with TRBD2 matching 11 bases. CDR1 is SNHLY, CDR2 FYNNEI, per germline. The trim removed 2 bases at V and 6 bases at J, leaving 7 bases unmatched. The CDR3 consists of 16 residues. The CDR3 region has the DNA TGTGCCAGCAGTGAAATAGCGGGAGGGCGAGCGGATACGCAGTATTTT. It specifies CASSEIAGGRADTQYF. Full variable domain (missing parts from reference TRBV2 and TRBJ2-3): EPEVTQTPSHQVTQMGQEVILRCVPISNHLYFYWYRQILGQKVEFLVSFYNNEISEKSEIFDDQFSVERPDGSNFTLKIRSTKLEDSAMYFCASSEIAGGRADTQYFGPGTRLTVL.

The rearrangement uses TRBV6-2 or TRBV6-3 and TRBJ2-3, with TRBD2 matching 8 bases. Germline V gene lookup returns CDR1 MNHEY and CDR2 SVGEGT. This CDR3 is 17 amino acids long. J lost 3 bases, V lost 2 bases, and 10 bases had no gene match. Here the CDR3 reads CASSYLLLAGTTDTQYF. CDR3 bases: TGTGCCAGCAGTTACCTCCTCTTAGCGGGAACTACAGATACGCAGTATTTT.

This rearrangement joins TRBV20-1 to TRBJ2-3; D uncertain. V was clipped by 3 bases and J by 2 bases, with 9 bases between them. The CDR3 spans 13 residues. The V gene's germline CDR1 is DFQATT and CDR2 SNEGSKA (reference sequence). The CDR3 loop reads CSASEELTDTQYF. CDR3 in DNA: TGCAGTGCTAGTGAGGAGCTCACAGATACGCAGTATTTT.

V gene TRBV29-1 combines with J gene TRBJ1-4; TRBD1 matches at 7 bases. The CDR3 runs to 13 residues. V gave up 7 bases and J gave up 5 bases; unmatched junction bases: 7. Per the germline V gene, CDR1 is SQVTM and CDR2 is ANQGSEA. The CDR3, as DNA: TGCAGCGCTCCGGGACAGAACAATGAAAAACTGTTTTTT. Its protein product is CSAPGQNNEKLFF.

The V gene is TRBV5-1, the J gene TRBJ2-3; D ambiguous. V was cut by 0 bases and J by 2 bases, with 10 bases left in between. The V gene's germline CDR1 is SGHRS and CDR2 YFSETQ. The CDR3 totals 15 residues. In nucleotides, the CDR3 is TGCGCCAGCAGCTTGGTTGGCGGCCCCACAGATACGCAGTATTTT. Encoded protein: CASSLVGGPTDTQYF.